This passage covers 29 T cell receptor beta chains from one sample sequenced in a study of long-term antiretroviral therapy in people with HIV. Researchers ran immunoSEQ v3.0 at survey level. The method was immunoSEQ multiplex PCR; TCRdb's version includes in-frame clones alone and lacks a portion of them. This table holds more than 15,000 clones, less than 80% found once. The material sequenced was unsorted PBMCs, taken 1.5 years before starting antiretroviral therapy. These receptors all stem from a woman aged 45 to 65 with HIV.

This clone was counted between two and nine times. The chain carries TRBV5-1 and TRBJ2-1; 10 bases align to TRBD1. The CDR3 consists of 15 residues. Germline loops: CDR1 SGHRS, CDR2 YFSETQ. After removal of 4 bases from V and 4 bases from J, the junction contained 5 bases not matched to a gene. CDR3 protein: CASSGRDRGYNEQFF. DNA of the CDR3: TGCGCCAGCAGCGGCCGGGACAGGGGTTACAATGAGCAGTTCTTC.

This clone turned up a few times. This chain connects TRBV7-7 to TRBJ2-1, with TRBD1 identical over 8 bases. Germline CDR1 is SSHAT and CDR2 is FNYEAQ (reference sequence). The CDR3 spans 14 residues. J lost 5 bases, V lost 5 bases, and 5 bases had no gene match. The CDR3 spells CASSPGTGDNEQFF. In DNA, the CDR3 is TGTGCCAGCAGCCCCGGGACAGGAGACAATGAGCAGTTCTTC.

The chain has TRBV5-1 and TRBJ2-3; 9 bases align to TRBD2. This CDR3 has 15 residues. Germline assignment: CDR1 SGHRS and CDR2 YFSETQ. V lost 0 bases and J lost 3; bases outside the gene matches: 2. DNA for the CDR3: TGCGCCAGCAGCTTGGAGCGGGGGGATACAGATACGCAGTATTTT. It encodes CASSLERGDTDTQYF.

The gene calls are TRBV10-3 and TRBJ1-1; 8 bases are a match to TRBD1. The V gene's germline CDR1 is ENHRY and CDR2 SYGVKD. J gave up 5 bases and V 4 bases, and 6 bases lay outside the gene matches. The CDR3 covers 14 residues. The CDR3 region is CAISAGQGETEAFF. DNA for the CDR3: TGTGCCATCAGTGCAGGACAGGGCGAAACTGAAGCTTTCTTT.

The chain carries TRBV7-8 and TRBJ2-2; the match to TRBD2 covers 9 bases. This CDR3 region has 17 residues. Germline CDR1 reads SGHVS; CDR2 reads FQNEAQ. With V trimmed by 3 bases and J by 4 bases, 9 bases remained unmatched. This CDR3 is CASSFQASSGGTGELFF. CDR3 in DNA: TGTGCCAGCAGCTTTCAAGCGAGTAGCGGGGGCACCGGGGAGCTGTTTTTT.

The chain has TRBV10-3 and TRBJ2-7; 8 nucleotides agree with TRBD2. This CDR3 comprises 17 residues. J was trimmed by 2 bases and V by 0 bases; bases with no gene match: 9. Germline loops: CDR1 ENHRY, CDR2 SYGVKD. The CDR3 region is CAISESPGGEVAYEQYV. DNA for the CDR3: TGTGCCATCAGTGAGTCACCGGGGGGGGAAGTAGCCTACGAGCAGTACGTC.

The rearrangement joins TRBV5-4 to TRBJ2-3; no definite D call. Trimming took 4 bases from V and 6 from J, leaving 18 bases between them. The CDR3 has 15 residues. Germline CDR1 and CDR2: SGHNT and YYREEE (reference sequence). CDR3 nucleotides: TGTGCCAGCAGCCCCCTAACCTTCCCTGCGGATACGCAGTATTTT. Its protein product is CASSPLTFPADTQYF. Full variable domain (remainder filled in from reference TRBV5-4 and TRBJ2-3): ETGVTQSPTHLIKTRGQQVTLRCSSQSGHNTVSWYQQALGQGPQFIFQYYREEENGRGNFPPRFSGLQFPNYSSELNVNALELDDSALYLCASSPLTFPADTQYFGPGTRLTVL.

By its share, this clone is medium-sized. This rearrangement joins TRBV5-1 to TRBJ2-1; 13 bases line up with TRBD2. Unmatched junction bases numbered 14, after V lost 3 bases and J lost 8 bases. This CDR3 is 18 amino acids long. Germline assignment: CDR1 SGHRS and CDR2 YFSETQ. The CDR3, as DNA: TGCGCCAGCAGCTCCCGTGGGACTAGCGGGGCCTGGCGTGATGAGCAGTTCTTC. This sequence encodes CASSSRGTSGAWRDEQFF.

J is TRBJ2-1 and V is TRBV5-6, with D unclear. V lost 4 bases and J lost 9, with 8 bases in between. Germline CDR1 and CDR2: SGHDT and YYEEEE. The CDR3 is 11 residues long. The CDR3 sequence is CASSIMGEQFF. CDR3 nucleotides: TGTGCCAGCAGCATAATGGGTGAGCAGTTCTTC.

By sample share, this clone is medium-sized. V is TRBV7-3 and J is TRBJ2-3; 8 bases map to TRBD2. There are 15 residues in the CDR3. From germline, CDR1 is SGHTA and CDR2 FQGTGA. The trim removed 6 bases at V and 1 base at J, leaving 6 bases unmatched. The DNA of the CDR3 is TGTGCCAGCAGTGCCGCAGCGGGGGGCACAGATACGCAGTATTTT. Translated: CASSAAAGGTDTQYF. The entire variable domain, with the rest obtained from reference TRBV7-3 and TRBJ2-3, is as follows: GAGVSQTPSNKVTEKGKYVELRCDPISGHTALYWYRQSLGQGPEFLIYFQGTGAADDSGLPNDRFFAVRPEGSVSTLKIQRTERGDSAVYLCASSAAAGGTDTQYFGPGTRLTVL.

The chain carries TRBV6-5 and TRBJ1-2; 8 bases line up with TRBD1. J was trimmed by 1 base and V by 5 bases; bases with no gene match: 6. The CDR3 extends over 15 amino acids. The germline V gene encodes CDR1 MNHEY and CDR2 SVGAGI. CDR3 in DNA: TGTGCCAGCAGTCGGGACAGGAAGAATAACTATGGCTACACCTTC. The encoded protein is CASSRDRKNNYGYTF.

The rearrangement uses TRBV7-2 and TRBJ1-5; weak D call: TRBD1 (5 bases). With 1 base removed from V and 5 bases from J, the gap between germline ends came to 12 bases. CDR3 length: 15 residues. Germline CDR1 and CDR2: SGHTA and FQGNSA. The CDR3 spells CASSLVGQGDQPQHF. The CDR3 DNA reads TGTGCCAGCAGCTTAGTTGGGCAGGGCGATCAGCCCCAGCATTTT. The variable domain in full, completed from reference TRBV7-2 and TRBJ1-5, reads GAGVSQSPSNKVTEKGKDVELRCDPISGHTALYWYRQSLGQGLEFLIYFQGNSAPDKSGLPSDRFSAERTGGSVSTLTIQRTQQEDSAVYLCASSLVGQGDQPQHFGDGTRLSIL.

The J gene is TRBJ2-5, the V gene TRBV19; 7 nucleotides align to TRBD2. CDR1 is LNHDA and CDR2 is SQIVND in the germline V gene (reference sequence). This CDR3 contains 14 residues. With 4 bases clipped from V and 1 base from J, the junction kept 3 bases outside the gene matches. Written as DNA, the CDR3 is TGTGCCAGTAGTAGGGACTATCTCCAAGAGACCCAGTACTTC. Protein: CASSRDYLQETQYF.

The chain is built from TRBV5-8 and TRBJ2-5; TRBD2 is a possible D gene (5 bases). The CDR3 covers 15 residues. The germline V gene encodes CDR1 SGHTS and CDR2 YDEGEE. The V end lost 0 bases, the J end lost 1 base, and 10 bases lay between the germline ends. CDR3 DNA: TGTGCCAGCAGCTTGGCCCGGGGAATCCAAGAGACCCAGTACTTC. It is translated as CASSLARGIQETQYF.

CDR3 nucleotide sequence: TGTGCCAGCAGCATAGACCCCCAGACACACCACAACTATGGCTACACCTTC. It encodes CASSIDPQTHHNYGYTF. The gene calls are TRBV7-9 and TRBJ1-2; D is unclear. The germline gives CDR1 SEHNR, CDR2 FQNEAQ (reference sequence). Trimming shortened V by 5 bases and J by 2 bases, and 21 bases separated the two germline ends. The CDR3 totals 17 residues.

The CDR3 nucleotides read TGTGCTCTCCGCGGCGCCTATGGCTACACCTTC. This encodes CALRGAYGYTF. J is TRBJ1-2 and V is TRBV28; no clear D gene. The CDR3 consists of 11 residues. The germline CDR1 and CDR2 sequences are MDHEN and SYDVKM.

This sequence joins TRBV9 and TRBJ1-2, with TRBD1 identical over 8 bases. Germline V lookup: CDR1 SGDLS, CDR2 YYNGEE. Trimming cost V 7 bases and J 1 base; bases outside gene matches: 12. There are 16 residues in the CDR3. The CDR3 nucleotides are TGTGCCAGCCGTTCCAGGGGGCAGGGGATTAACTATGGCTACACCTTC. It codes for CASRSRGQGINYGYTF.

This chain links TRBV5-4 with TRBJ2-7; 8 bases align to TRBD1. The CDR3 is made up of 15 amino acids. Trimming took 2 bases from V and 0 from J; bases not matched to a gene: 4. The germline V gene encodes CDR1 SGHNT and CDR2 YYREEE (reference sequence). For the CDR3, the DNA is TGTGCCAGCAGCTTTGGACAGGGTAGCTCCTACGAGCAGTACTTC. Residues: CASSFGQGSSYEQYF. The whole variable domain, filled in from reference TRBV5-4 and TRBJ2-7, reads ETGVTQSPTHLIKTRGQQVTLRCSSQSGHNTVSWYQQALGQGPQFIFQYYREEENGRGNFPPRFSGLQFPNYSSELNVNALELDDSALYLCASSFGQGSSYEQYFGPGTRLTVT.

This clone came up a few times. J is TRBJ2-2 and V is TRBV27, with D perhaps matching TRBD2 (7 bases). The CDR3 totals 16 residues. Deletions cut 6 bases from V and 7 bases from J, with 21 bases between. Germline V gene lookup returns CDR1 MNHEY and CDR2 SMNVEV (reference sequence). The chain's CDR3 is CASRRLQGGQGGELFF. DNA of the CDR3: TGTGCCAGCAGGAGACTACAGGGAGGGCAGGGCGGGGAGCTGTTTTTT.

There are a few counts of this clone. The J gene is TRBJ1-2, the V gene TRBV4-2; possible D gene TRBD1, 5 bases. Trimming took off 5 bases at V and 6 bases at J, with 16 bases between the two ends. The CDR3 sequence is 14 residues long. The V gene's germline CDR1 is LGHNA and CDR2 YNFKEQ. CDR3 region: CASSFDRGSDGYTF. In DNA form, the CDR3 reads TGTGCCAGCAGCTTCGATAGGGGATCGGATGGCTACACCTTC.

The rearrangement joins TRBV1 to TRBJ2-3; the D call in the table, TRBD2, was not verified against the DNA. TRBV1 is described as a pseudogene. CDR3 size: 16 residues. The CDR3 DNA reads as TGCACCAGCAGCCGCAGACTCCGCCCAATCACAGATACGCAGTATTTT. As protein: CTSSRRLRPITDTQYF.

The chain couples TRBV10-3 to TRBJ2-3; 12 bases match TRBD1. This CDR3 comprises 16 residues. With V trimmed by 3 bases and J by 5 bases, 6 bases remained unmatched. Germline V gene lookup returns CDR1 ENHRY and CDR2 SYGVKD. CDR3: CAISDPGQGARDTQYF. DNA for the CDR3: TGTGCCATCAGTGACCCGGGACAGGGGGCGCGAGATACGCAGTATTTT.

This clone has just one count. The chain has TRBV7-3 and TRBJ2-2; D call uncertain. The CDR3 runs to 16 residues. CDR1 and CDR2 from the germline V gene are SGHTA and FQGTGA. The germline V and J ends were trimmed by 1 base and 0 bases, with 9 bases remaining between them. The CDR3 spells CASSLIAAPNTGELFF. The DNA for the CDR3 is TGTGCCAGCAGCTTAATAGCAGCCCCGAACACCGGGGAGCTGTTTTTT.

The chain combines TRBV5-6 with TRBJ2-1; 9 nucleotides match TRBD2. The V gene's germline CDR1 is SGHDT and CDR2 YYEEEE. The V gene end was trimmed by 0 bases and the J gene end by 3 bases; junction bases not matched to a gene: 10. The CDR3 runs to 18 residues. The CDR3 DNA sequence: TGTGCCAGCAGCTTGGGGGTTGGGCTAGCGGGGCTCTACAATGAGCAGTTCTTC. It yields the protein CASSLGVGLAGLYNEQFF. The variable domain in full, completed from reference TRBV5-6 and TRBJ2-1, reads DAGVTQSPTHLIKTRGQQVTLRCSPKSGHDTVSWYQQALGQGPQFIFQYYEEEERQRGNFPDRFSGHQFPNYSSELNVNALLLGDSALYLCASSLGVGLAGLYNEQFFGPGTRLTVL.

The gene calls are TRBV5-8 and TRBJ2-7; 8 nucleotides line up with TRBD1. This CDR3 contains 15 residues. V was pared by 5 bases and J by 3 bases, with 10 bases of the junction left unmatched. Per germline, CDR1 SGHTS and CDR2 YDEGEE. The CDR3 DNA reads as TGTGCCAGCAGTTACCCGGACAGGGAAGGCTACGAGCAGTACTTC. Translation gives CASSYPDREGYEQYF.

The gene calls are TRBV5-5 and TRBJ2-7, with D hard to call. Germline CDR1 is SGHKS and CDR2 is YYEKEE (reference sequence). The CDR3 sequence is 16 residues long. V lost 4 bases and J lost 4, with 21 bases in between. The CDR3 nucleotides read TGTGCCAGCAGCCTCCCGACCGGGCCATCAGTATACGAGCAGTACGTC. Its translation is CASSLPTGPSVYEQYV.

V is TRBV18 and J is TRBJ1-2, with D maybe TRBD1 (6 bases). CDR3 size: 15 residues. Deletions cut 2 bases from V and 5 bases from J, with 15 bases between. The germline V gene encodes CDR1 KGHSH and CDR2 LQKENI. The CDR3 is CASSPTLDRSYGYTF. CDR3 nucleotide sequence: TGTGCCAGCTCACCAACCCTCGACAGGTCTTATGGCTACACCTTC.

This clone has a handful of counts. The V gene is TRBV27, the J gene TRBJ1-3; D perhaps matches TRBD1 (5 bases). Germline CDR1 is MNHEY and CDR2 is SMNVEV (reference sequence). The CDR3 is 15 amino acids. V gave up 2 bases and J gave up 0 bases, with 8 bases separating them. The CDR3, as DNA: TGTGCCAGCAGTTTAGGGGGGAGCTCTGGAAACACCATATATTTT. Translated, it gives CASSLGGSSGNTIYF.

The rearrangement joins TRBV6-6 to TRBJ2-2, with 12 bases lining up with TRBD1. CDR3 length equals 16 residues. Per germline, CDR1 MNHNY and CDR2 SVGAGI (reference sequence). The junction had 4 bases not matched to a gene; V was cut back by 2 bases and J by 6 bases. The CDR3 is CASSYPGQGASGELFF. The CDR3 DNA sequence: TGTGCCAGCAGTTACCCGGGACAGGGGGCATCCGGGGAGCTGTTTTTT.